These 8 T cell receptor beta chains came from one sample sequenced in a study of shared clonotypes between healthy human individuals. Profiling relied on immunoSEQ multiplex PCR, and the TCRdb table lists in-frame clones only, not all of them. This sample has about 480,000 clones; around 79% occur once, and the top ten carry 9.5% to 15%. The specimen sequenced was PBMCs. These TCRs come from a woman in her forties in good health. Some clones in this sample may be carry-over from other donors' samples.

There are a few counts of this clone. The chain has TRBV7-2 and TRBJ2-3, with D possibly matching TRBD1 (6 bases). With 7 bases removed from V and 8 bases from J, the gap between germline ends came to 19 bases. Germline assignment: CDR1 SGHTA and CDR2 FQGNSA. This CDR3 contains 14 residues. CDR3 sequence: CASTLLGAGFTQYF. CDR3 nucleotides: TGTGCCAGCACCCTACTGGGGGCGGGCTTTACGCAGTATTTT.

The rearrangement uses TRBV19 and TRBJ2-1; D could derive from TRBD1 or TRBD2 (5 bases each). The ends were cut back, 4 bases at V and 12 bases at J, with 19 bases in the middle. CDR1 and CDR2 from the germline V gene are LNHDA and SQIVND (reference sequence). This CDR3 is built from 14 residues. In DNA, the CDR3 is TGTGCCAGTAGTACTCCGGGGCTCTTTTTTGCGCAGTTCTTC. It yields the protein CASSTPGLFFAQFF.

J is TRBJ1-5 and V is TRBV7-2; D unresolved. Germline V gene sequence: CDR1 SGHTA, CDR2 FQGNSA. Trimming left V 5 bases short and J 9 bases short, with 17 bases between. This CDR3 has 14 residues. CDR3 nucleotides: TGTGCCAGCAGCCCCGGACCGGCGTCGGGGCCCCAGCATTTT. It specifies CASSPGPASGPQHF.

The rearrangement links TRBV7-9 to TRBJ2-5; D is unclear. The CDR3 sequence is 15 residues long. Trimming removed 3 bases at V and 1 base at J, with 12 bases between. Germline assignment: CDR1 SEHNR and CDR2 FQNEAQ (reference sequence). The CDR3 is CASSLSLSPQETQYF. CDR3 nucleotides: TGTGCCAGCAGCTTGTCATTGTCGCCCCAAGAGACCCAGTACTTC.

The table lists this clone with many counts. This specimen includes other DNA sequences encoding the same CDR3. V usage is TRBV28 and J usage is TRBJ2-1, with TRBD2 matching 13 bases. This CDR3 is built from 16 residues. Germline V gene sequence: CDR1 MDHEN, CDR2 SYDVKM. Losses at the gene ends were 5 bases for V and 7 bases for J; bases not matched to a gene: 8. This chain's CDR3 is CASSLWTSGSRNEQFF. The CDR3 region has the DNA TGTGCCAGCAGTCTCTGGACTAGCGGGAGTAGGAATGAGCAGTTCTTC. The complete variable domain, with remaining parts taken from reference TRBV28 and TRBJ2-1, reads DVKVTQSSRYLVKRTGEKVFLECVQDMDHENMFWYRQDPGLGLRLIYFSYDVKMKEKGDIPEGYSVSREKKERFSLILESASTNQTSMYLCASSLWTSGSRNEQFFGPGTRLTVL.

The chain recombines TRBV18 with TRBJ2-7; 7 bases align to TRBD2. The germline V gene encodes CDR1 KGHSH and CDR2 LQKENI. V was pared by 3 bases and J by 5 bases, with 7 bases of the junction left unmatched. The length of the CDR3 is 14 residues. As DNA, the CDR3 is TGTGCCAGCTCACCCACTACGGGGGGAGACGAGCAGTACTTC. As protein: CASSPTTGGDEQYF.

Points on this clone: The sample carries other DNA sequences with the same CDR3. The chain has TRBV5-1 and TRBJ2-3, with no clear D. The CDR3 runs to 14 residues. V lost 0 bases and J 6 bases, leaving 11 bases between the germline ends. CDR1 and CDR2 from the germline V gene are SGHRS and YFSETQ. As DNA, the CDR3 is TGCGCCAGCAGCTTGGAAGGAGCGTCGGATACGCAGTATTTT. This encodes CASSLEGASDTQYF.

The chain carries TRBV5-4 and TRBJ2-1; TRBD2 agrees at 9 bases. Germline loops: CDR1 SGHNT, CDR2 YYREEE (reference sequence). The V gene end was trimmed by 4 bases and the J gene end by 6 bases; junction bases not matched to a gene: 14. The CDR3 is 17 amino acids. CDR3 coding DNA: TGTGCCAGCAGCCCCACCGGGACTAGCTTCAGCGGCAATGAGCAGTTCTTC. It yields the protein CASSPTGTSFSGNEQFF.